This TCR beta chain was obtained from a study of blood T cell repertoires in COVID-19. Across the whole study: Acute-phase and convalescent COVID-19 samples originated in the United States, Italy and Spain. Nucleic acid was either cDNA or gDNA, and it came from T cells, B-cell-depleted T cells, or PBMCs.

Generated by immunoSEQ multiplex PCR, the TCRdb table keeps only in-frame clones and is missing some. Of under 50,000 clones listed, approximately 83% are singletons. As for this clone: One end of the junction fails to match germline, which may point to a read error.

The receptor comes from a man aged 40-49 years with active COVID-19. Specimen: peripheral blood.

The CDR3 coding sequence is TGTGCGAGCAGTGAGGGTCTGGACTATGGCTACACCTTC. Translated: CASSEGLDYGYTF. This rearrangement joins TRBV28 to TRBJ1-2, with unresolved D. The germline CDR1 and CDR2 sequences are MDHEN and SYDVKM. This CDR3 contains 13 residues.